The T cell receptor beta chain under discussion was sequenced for a study of identical twins. Study results and limitations: Cord blood beta clonotypes present at high abundance carried fewer insertions; no such pattern appeared in memory repertoires.

Concerning this clonotype: Its antigen remains unknown.

Addition of a universal primer site occurred through template switching, and cDNA carried unique molecular identifiers. TCRdb independently ran MiXCR on the 5' RACE reads; one entry per CDR3 protein. The sample holds 350,000 to 450,000 distinct CDR3 sequences, 18% seen once. CDR3 length equals 15 residues. Per germline, CDR1 ENHRY and CDR2 SYGVKD. J was trimmed by 3 bases and V by 11 bases; bases with no gene match: 13. The specimen was naive T cells sorted from blood. The receptor's source is a man aged 50 to 59 in good health. The J gene is TRBJ2-7, the V gene TRBV10-3; 10 nucleotides line up with TRBD2. In DNA, the CDR3 is TGTGCCCTTTACAAAGCGGGAGGGCCTAACTACGAGCAGTACTTC. It translates to CALYKAGGPNYEQYF.